Below, one T cell receptor beta chain is given with its context. Its cognate antigen is unknown. The data derive from a study of shared clonotypes between healthy human individuals. Between the trimmed V and J ends, which lost 5 bases and 1 base, there was a span of 14 bases. The length of the CDR3 is 15 residues. In germline, CDR1 is KGHSH, CDR2 LQKENI. Study-level results: Rarefaction indicated that sorted-subset sequencing remained incomplete although depth was large.

Repertoires were generated with immunoSEQ multiplex PCR, while TCRdb's copy carries only in-frame clones and drops some. Counted here are fewer than 1.6 million clones, less than 99% occurring once; the ten biggest clones make up about 0.35%. J is TRBJ1-2 and V is TRBV18, with D possibly TRBD1 on 5 matching bases. The sequenced sample was naive CD4+ T cells sorted from blood. The subset was: CD45RA+ positively selected. This receptor was obtained from a man aged 25-45 years in good health. CDR3 sequence: CASSGGTADNYGYTF. In DNA, the CDR3 is TGTGCCAGCTCAGGGGGGACCGCGGATAACTATGGCTACACCTTC.